This T cell receptor (beta chain) came from a study of T cells in Graves' hyperthyroidism and ophthalmopathy. Germline V lookup: CDR1 PRHDT, CDR2 FYEKMQ (reference sequence). The CDR3 sequence is 12 residues long. V was cut by 2 bases and J by 8 bases, with 7 bases left in between. This clonotype was found many times. Its antigen is currently unknown. General observations from the study: Among clonotypes expanded in thyroid above 0.001, most were also found in blood.

No ophthalmopathy progression within 18 months constituted stable Graves' hyperthyroidism. Recently diagnosed hyperthyroidism of less than 2 months' duration affected patients aged 18 to 65. The PBMCs studied were ones that came from 10 ml fresh peripheral blood. RNA transcripts yielded amplified TCR beta CDR3 regions. During a first-round RT-PCR of the TCR CDR3, the HTBI primer set was used. TCRdb reprocessed the multiplex PCR reads with MiXCR, giving one entry per CDR3 protein. This sample yields 500,000 to 650,000 distinct CDR3 sequences, of which less than 15% are seen a single time; about 14% belongs to the top ten.

The TCR sequence derives from a woman between 40 and 50 years old with Graves' hyperthyroidism. The sample consisted of blood. The chain recombines TRBV13 with TRBJ2-1; no firm D call. CDR3 amino acids: CASSLTRDEQFF. The CDR3 coding sequence is TGTGCCAGCAGCTTAACAAGGGATGAGCAGTTCTTC.